The 5 T cell receptor beta chains presented below share a single source sample, sequenced in a study of cytomegalovirus exposure and HLA in healthy donors (dated by TCRdb to 2016 to 2017). Receptor amplification or capture employed the immunoSEQ multiplex PCR assay. A mixture of 60 forward primers for TCR Vbeta segments and 13 reverse primers for TCR Jbeta segments was used in the multiplex PCR. The table was pulled from immuneACCESS by TCRdb, which kept in-frame rearrangements only. Such tables lose some clones; where checked, under half of the loss comes from unresolved V genes, and the rest has no known cause. Recorded for this sample are 75,000 to 95,000 clones; roughly 63% of them occurred a single time. The ten largest clones add up to roughly 6% of the sample. The sequenced sample consisted of PBMCs. These receptor sequences come from a woman aged 25 to 39 in good health and CMV-seronegative.

This clone was recorded only once. The chain couples TRBV15 to TRBJ2-4, with unresolved D. The germline V gene encodes CDR1 LNHNV and CDR2 YYDKDF (reference sequence). V shed 5 bases and J shed 7 bases, with 12 bases lying between them. The CDR3 has 13 amino acids. CDR3: CATSVSGPNIQYF. CDR3 nucleotide sequence: TGTGCCACCAGCGTCTCTGGGCCGAACATTCAGTACTTC.

This clone turned up a few times. The CDR3 here is CAWSPGVTSPLHF. CDR3 in DNA: TGTGCCTGGAGTCCGGGGGTGACATCACCCCTCCACTTT. This rearrangement joins TRBV30 to TRBJ1-6, with a tentative D call TRBD1 (5 bases). CDR1 and CDR2 (germline): GTSNPN, SVGIG (reference sequence). V was cut by 2 bases and J by 10 bases, with 12 bases left in between. CDR3 length: 13 amino acids.

The CDR3 sequence: CASSPRGGRNEQFF. CDR3 coding DNA: TGTGCCAGCAGCCCGCGGGGCGGTAGGAATGAGCAGTTCTTC. The chain couples TRBV7-8 to TRBJ2-1; maybe TRBD2 (6 bases). CDR1 is SGHVS and CDR2 is FQNEAQ in the germline V gene. Trimming stripped 5 bases from V and 7 bases from J, with 15 bases between. The CDR3 runs 14 residues.

The chain employs TRBV27 and TRBJ2-1; 9 positions match TRBD2. The germline V gene encodes CDR1 MNHEY and CDR2 SMNVEV (reference sequence). The CDR3 totals 15 residues. V shed 2 bases, J shed 5 bases, and the junction held 4 bases outside the gene matches. CDR3 nucleotide sequence: TGTGCCAGCAGTTTAATAGCGGGAGTGGACAATGAGCAGTTCTTC. It is translated as CASSLIAGVDNEQFF.

This chain uses TRBV21-1 with TRBJ1-5. TRBV21-1 is listed as a pseudogene. The CDR3 has 17 amino acids. The CDR3 DNA follows: TGTGCCAGCAGCAGGTTAGGAACTGCGCTGAGGAATCAGCCCCAGCATTTT. This codes for CASSRLGTALRNQPQHF.